A selection of T cell receptor beta chains follows, all from one sample in a study of cytomegalovirus exposure and HLA in healthy donors. Generated by immunoSEQ multiplex PCR, the TCRdb table keeps only in-frame clones and is missing some. Among 150,000 to 200,000 clones listed, around 74% were seen once. Sequencing was carried out using PBMCs. These receptors all stem from a female donor in good health and CMV-seronegative. The CDR3 runs from the conserved cysteine through the conserved F or W. D genes are given only for firm matches. Clone size is not always given. Where it is, it says once, few, many or a class for expanded clones.

>TRBJ2-7|TRBD2|once|TRBV28
CASRSSGILNRDEQYF
TGTGCCAGCAGGTCTAGCGGGATATTAAATCGCGACGAGCAGTACTTC
>TRBJ2-6|NA|few|TRBV7-2
CASSLEGTTSGANVLTF
TGTGCCAGCAGCTTAGAAGGGACAACCTCTGGGGCCAACGTCCTGACTTTC
>TRBJ2-4|TRBD1|NA|TRBV7-9
CASSPPGGKNIQYF
TGTGCCAGCAGCCCCCCAGGGGGCAAAAACATTCAGTACTTC
>TRBJ1-5|NA|NA|TRBV21-1
CASSKVWTGRNQPQHF
TGTGCCAGCAGCAAAGTTTGGACAGGGCGAAATCAGCCCCAGCATTTT
>TRBJ2-3|NA|NA|TRBV7-3
CASSPGLISTDTQYF
TGTGCCAGCAGCCCGGGACTTATAAGCACAGATACGCAGTATTTT
>TRBJ2-5|TRBD2|NA|TRBV25-1
CASSEGLAASQYF
TGTGCCAGCAGTGAAGGACTAGCCGCGTCCCAGTACTTC
>TRBJ2-2|NA|few|TRBV7-2
CASSLGGGSNTGELFF
TGTGCCAGCAGCTTAGGGGGGGGCAGTAACACCGGGGAGCTGTTTTTT
>TRBJ2-5|TRBD2|once|TRBV5-4
CASSLRLAGGGIETQYF
TGTGCCAGCAGCCTCCGACTAGCGGGGGGAGGCATAGAGACCCAGTACTTC
>TRBJ1-2|NA|few|TRBV29-1
CSAASGDYGYTF
TGCAGCGCCGCTTCGGGGGACTATGGCTACACCTTC
>TRBJ2-7|NA|NA|TRBV30
CAWAAGIEQYF
TGTGCCTGGGCGGCGGGAATCGAGCAGTACTTC
>TRBJ2-7|NA|NA|TRBV27
CASSRTVTYEQYF
TGTGCCAGCAGCCGGACAGTAACCTACGAGCAGTACTTC
>TRBJ2-7|TRBD1|NA|TRBV19
CASSRLTGDEQYF
TGTGCCAGTAGCCGCCTAACAGGGGACGAGCAGTACTTC
>TRBJ1-2|TRBD1|NA|TRBV29-1
CSSRQGLYGYTF
TGCAGCTCCCGACAGGGACTCTATGGCTACACCTTC
>TRBJ1-1|TRBD1|NA|TRBV19
CASSSRQGNTEAFF
TGTGCCAGTAGTAGCCGACAGGGGAACACTGAAGCTTTCTTT
>TRBJ2-3|TRBD2|NA|TRBV4-1
CASSLPSGSSTDTQYF
TGCGCCAGCAGCCTACCTAGCGGATCTAGCACAGATACGCAGTATTTT
>TRBJ1-1|TRBD1|NA|TRBV9
CASSEGDSINTEAFF
TGTGCCAGCAGCGAGGGGGACAGCATTAACACTGAAGCTTTCTTT
>TRBJ1-5|NA|NA|TRBV7-2
CASSSNAGGNQPQHF
TGTGCCAGCAGCTCAAACGCGGGAGGGAATCAGCCCCAGCATTTT
>TRBJ2-2|NA|NA|TRBV5-1
CASSLPTANTGELFF
TGCGCCAGCAGCTTGCCTACTGCGAACACCGGGGAGCTGTTTTTT
>TRBJ2-7|TRBD1|NA|TRBV7-8
CASSDRDRAAYEQYF
TGTGCCAGCAGCGACCGGGACAGGGCAGCCTACGAGCAGTACTTC
>TRBJ2-7|TRBD2|NA|TRBV9
CASSVEASGYSYEQYF
TGTGCCAGCAGCGTAGAGGCTAGCGGCTACTCCTACGAGCAGTACTTC
>TRBJ2-2|TRBD1|NA|TRBV29-1
CSVEGTDLPGELFF
TGCAGCGTTGAGGGGACAGACCTCCCCGGGGAGCTGTTTTTT
>TRBJ1-1|NA|once|TRBV5-1
CASSLWGGGGLNTEAFF
TGCGCCAGCAGCTTGTGGGGGGGTGGAGGTCTGAACACTGAAGCTTTCTTT
>TRBJ2-7|TRBD2|NA|TRBV11-2
CASSLEWEGHYEQYF
TGTGCCAGCAGCTTAGAATGGGAGGGGCACTACGAGCAGTACTTC
>TRBJ2-4|TRBD1|NA|TRBV2
CASSWAGTVSDIQYF
TGTGCCAGCAGTTGGGCCGGGACAGTAAGTGACATTCAGTACTTC
>TRBJ1-2|TRBD1|NA|TRBV28
CASSVTGVYGYTF
TGTGCCAGCAGTGTAACAGGGGTCTATGGCTACACCTTC
>TRBJ2-1|NA|NA|TRBV10-1
CASSESRYNEQFF
TGCGCCAGCAGTGAATCCAGATACAATGAGCAGTTCTTC
>TRBJ2-3|TRBD2|NA|TRBV19
CASSSGLASDTQYF
TGTGCCAGTAGTAGCGGACTAGCTTCAGATACGCAGTATTTT
>TRBJ1-1|TRBD1|NA|TRBV9
CASSTRQGGAEAFF
TGTGCCAGCAGCACCCGACAGGGAGGCGCTGAAGCTTTCTTT
>TRBJ2-5|NA|NA|TRBV9
CASSPLLAGQQETQYF
TGTGCCAGCAGCCCCTTACTGGCGGGACAGCAAGAGACCCAGTACTTC
>TRBJ1-3|TRBD1|NA|TRBV7-2
CASSARQGSGNTIYF
TGTGCCAGCAGCGCGCGACAGGGTTCTGGAAACACCATATATTTT
>TRBJ2-7|TRBD2|NA|TRBV28
CASSWGRVYYEQYF
TGTGCCAGCAGTTGGGGGAGGGTTTACTACGAGCAGTACTTC
>TRBJ2-5|TRBD2|few|TRBV30
CAWIDRQRGGQETQYF
TGTGCCTGGATCGACCGACAGCGGGGAGGTCAGGAGACCCAGTACTTC
>TRBJ2-3|TRBD2|once|TRBV28
CASSLAGGSTDTQYF
TGTGCCAGCAGTTTAGCGGGGGGATCCACAGATACGCAGTATTTT
>TRBJ2-2|NA|once|TRBV30
CAWGRSTGELFF
TGTGCCTGGGGTAGGAGCACCGGGGAGCTGTTTTTT
>TRBJ1-2|NA|NA|TRBV5-6
CASSKPTANYGYTF
TGTGCCAGCAGCAAGCCGACAGCAAACTATGGCTACACCTTC
>TRBJ2-2|TRBD2|NA|TRBV7-6
CASTETSGGNTGELFF
TGTGCCAGCACCGAAACTAGCGGGGGGAACACCGGGGAGCTGTTTTTT
>TRBJ2-3|NA|once|TRBV4-3
CASSQGTTRDTQYF
TGCGCCAGCAGCCAAGGCACGACTAGGGATACGCAGTATTTT
>TRBJ2-1|TRBD2|NA|TRBV4-1
CASSPLAGVNNEQFF
TGCGCCAGCAGCCCCTTGGCGGGAGTGAACAATGAGCAGTTCTTC
>TRBJ1-1|NA|NA|TRBV27
CASSIIGNTEAFF
TGTGCCAGCAGCATCATCGGGAACACTGAAGCTTTCTTT
>TRBJ2-7|TRBD1|NA|TRBV6-6
CASSRDRGPSYEQYF
TGTGCCAGCAGCCGTGACAGGGGCCCATCCTACGAGCAGTACTTC
>TRBJ2-5|TRBD2|NA|TRBV27
CASSLLGGRARETQYF
TGTGCCAGCAGTTTATTGGGCGGGAGGGCACGGGAGACCCAGTACTTC
>TRBJ2-2|NA|NA|TRBV19
CASSNGQDTGELFF
TGTGCCAGTAGTAATGGGCAGGACACCGGGGAGCTGTTTTTT
>TRBJ1-1|NA|NA|TRBV5-1
CASRHFLGTRDTEAFF
TGCGCCAGCAGACATTTTTTAGGGACTCGAGACACTGAAGCTTTCTTT
>TRBJ1-2|NA|NA|TRBV5-1
CASSLQGDYGYTF
TGCGCCAGCAGCTTGCAGGGTGACTATGGCTACACCTTC
>TRBJ1-2|NA|NA|TRBV30
CAWSTAGGGYTF
TGTGCCTGGAGTACGGCAGGAGGAGGCTACACCTTC
>TRBJ2-7|NA|NA|TRBV21-1
CASSYSSYEQYF
TGTGCCAGCAGCTATAGCTCCTACGAGCAGTACTTC